Listed below are T cell receptor beta chains from one sample, sequenced in a study of graft-versus-host responses after intestinal transplantation. Their cognate antigens are unknown. Assay: immunoSEQ multiplex PCR; the TCRdb copy retains only in-frame clones and omits some. Of 90,000 to 120,000 clones listed, approximately 88% are singletons. This specimen was unstimulated CD4+ T cells sorted from spleen or lymph node cells, taken before transplant. These receptors were taken from a human donor who was the organ donor for an intestinal transplant. CDR3s include the opening cysteine and the closing phenylalanine or tryptophan. The order of the fields is V gene, D gene, J gene, clone size, CDR3 protein, CDR3 DNA. The D gene is left open where the match is weak. Clone size appears in some rows only: once, few, many, or a class for an expanded clone.

>TRBV7-2|.|TRBJ1-1|.
CASSAPLGGGFTEAFF
TGTGCCAGCAGCGCCCCTCTGGGGGGGGGATTCACTGAAGCTTTCTTT
>TRBV29-1|.|TRBJ1-1|.
CSVEGLMNTEAFF
TGCAGCGTTGAAGGCCTCATGAACACTGAAGCTTTCTTT
>TRBV30|TRBD1|TRBJ2-1|once
CAWADRAPPNEQFF
TGTGCCTGGGCAGACAGGGCACCCCCCAATGAGCAGTTCTTC
>TRBV11-2|TRBD2|TRBJ2-1|.
CASSLVILAGGDNEQFF
TGTGCCAGCAGCTTAGTTATCCTAGCGGGAGGCGACAATGAGCAGTTCTTC
>TRBV18|TRBD1|TRBJ1-5|once
CASSSYGQDSNQPQHF
TGTGCCAGCTCAAGTTACGGACAGGATAGCAATCAGCCCCAGCATTTT
>TRBV9|TRBD2|TRBJ2-1|once
CASSDLATSGRVDEQFF
TGTGCCAGCAGCGACCTTGCGACTAGCGGGAGGGTGGATGAGCAGTTCTTC
>TRBV6-1|TRBD1|TRBJ1-5|once
CASMRAGGFNQPQHF
TGTGCCAGCATGAGGGCAGGGGGTTTCAATCAGCCCCAGCATTTT
>TRBV5-6|TRBD2|TRBJ2-5|.
CASSLLASGGSQETQYF
TGTGCCAGCAGCTTGCTCGCTAGCGGGGGATCCCAAGAGACCCAGTACTTC
>TRBV13|.|TRBJ1-5|.
CASSLGDRGRPQHF
TGTGCCAGCAGCTTGGGGGACCGGGGGAGGCCCCAGCATTTT
>TRBV9|.|TRBJ2-1|.
CASSVWQGIGNEQFF
TGTGCCAGCAGCGTATGGCAGGGGATCGGTAATGAGCAGTTCTTC